The 8 T cell receptor beta chains given below trace back to one sample, sequenced in a study of T cell responses to AZD1222 COVID-19 vaccine. Sequencing was performed with immunoSEQ multiplex PCR; in TCRdb, only in-frame clones are kept and a portion is missing. The sample consists of tens of thousands of clones, roughly 93% of them appearing once. The sample in question was peripheral blood, obtained on day 0 of AZD1222 vaccination. The receptor source for this set is an adult in good health.

The chain combines TRBV7-9 with TRBJ2-7; 9 positions agree with TRBD1. Per germline, CDR1 SEHNR and CDR2 FQNEAQ (reference sequence). J lost 5 bases, V lost 5 bases, and 7 bases had no gene match. There are 14 residues in the CDR3. DNA for the CDR3: TGTGCCAGCAGCGAGGGACAGGGTTTTCACGAGCAGTACTTC. Encoded protein: CASSEGQGFHEQYF.

This chain connects TRBV7-3 to TRBJ1-1; unclear D gene. Germline CDR1 and CDR2: SGHTA and FQGTGA. The germline V and J ends were trimmed by 5 bases and 5 bases, with 12 bases remaining between them. CDR3 length equals 13 residues. Here the CDR3 reads CASSLSGGTEAFF. The CDR3 DNA follows: TGTGCCAGCAGCCTTTCGGGAGGGACTGAAGCTTTCTTT.

The V gene is TRBV6-5, the J gene TRBJ2-7; TRBD1 aligns across 9 bases. CDR1 and CDR2 from the germline V gene are MNHEY and SVGAGI. V shed 7 bases and J 9 bases; nucleotides not matched to a gene: 13. The CDR3 is made up of 14 amino acids. Written as DNA, the CDR3 is TGTGCCAGCACGTCCAGGACAGGGGATTCTGTGCAGTACTTC. Translated, it gives CASTSRTGDSVQYF.

In this sample, this clone turned up once. The J gene is TRBJ1-5, the V gene TRBV20-1, with a weak D call TRBD1 (6 bases). The CDR3 covers 14 residues. The ends were cut back, 3 bases at V and 0 bases at J, with 9 bases in the middle. In germline, CDR1 is DFQATT, CDR2 SNEGSKA (reference sequence). The CDR3 nucleotides read TGCAGTGCTAGTGACAGGCATAGCAATCAGCCCCAGCATTTT. Protein product: CSASDRHSNQPQHF.

This chain joins TRBV7-6 and TRBJ1-3, with D maybe TRBD1 (5 bases). Germline CDR1 is SGHVS and CDR2 is FNYEAQ. CDR3 size: 15 residues. The V end lost 2 bases, the J end lost 4 bases, and 12 bases lay between the germline ends. As DNA, the CDR3 is TGTGCCAGCAGCTTATATGGGGCGGGAGGAAACACCATATATTTT. Its protein product is CASSLYGAGGNTIYF.

The rearrangement uses TRBV2 and TRBJ2-7; 8 bases fit TRBD1. This CDR3 comprises 14 residues. Germline V gives CDR1 SNHLY, CDR2 FYNNEI. Trimming cost V 3 bases and J 3 bases; bases outside gene matches: 4. Here the CDR3 DNA reads TGTGCCAGCAGTGAGCAGGGGGCGGGCTACGAGCAGTACTTC. Protein product: CASSEQGAGYEQYF.

This rearrangement joins TRBV19 to TRBJ1-4, with a possible D match to TRBD1 (5 bases). Per germline, CDR1 LNHDA and CDR2 SQIVND (reference sequence). Trimming removed 9 bases at V and 0 bases at J, with 14 bases between. The CDR3 is made up of 15 amino acids. CDR3 sequence reads: CASGTGPATNEKLFF. CDR3 bases: TGTGCCAGCGGCACGGGACCAGCAACTAATGAAAAACTGTTTTTT.

There are a few counts of this clone. The V and J genes are TRBV19 and TRBJ1-4; D is perhaps TRBD1 (6 bases). V gave up 3 bases and J gave up 8 bases, with 16 bases separating them. CDR3 length: 15 amino acids. Per the germline V gene, CDR1 is LNHDA and CDR2 is SQIVND (reference sequence). CDR3 sequence: CASSILDSFSEKLFF. The DNA for the CDR3 is TGTGCCAGTAGTATTTTGGACAGTTTTAGCGAAAAACTGTTTTTT.